The T cell receptor beta chain described here comes from a study of T cell clonotyping in hematopoietic cell transplantation. Study results and limitations: At the given depth, recipient repertoires were over 95% de novo clonotypes. After transplant, recipient diversity fell while pathologically expanded clonotypes grew through day 180. Graft donor and pretransplant recipient Inverse Simpson Index values predicted broader posttransplant TCR diversity.

Note on this clone: What it recognizes is unknown.

Repertoires were generated with immunoSEQ multiplex PCR, while TCRdb's copy carries only in-frame clones and drops some. The repertoire holds around 15,000 clones, with about 90% as singletons. The sequence derives from a middle-aged man in good health. Some clones in this sample may be carry-over from other donors' samples. The sample taken for sequencing was peripheral blood mononuclear cells.

The CDR3: CASSLVQGRGNEQYF. The CDR3 DNA follows: TGTGCCAGCAGCTTAGTGCAGGGACGAGGCAACGAGCAGTACTTC. This chain connects TRBV7-6 to TRBJ2-7; D tentatively reads TRBD1 or TRBD2 (5 bases each). V was shortened by 1 base and J by 5 bases, with 15 bases between the two germline ends. CDR1 is SGHVS, CDR2 FNYEAQ, per germline. The CDR3 spans 15 residues.